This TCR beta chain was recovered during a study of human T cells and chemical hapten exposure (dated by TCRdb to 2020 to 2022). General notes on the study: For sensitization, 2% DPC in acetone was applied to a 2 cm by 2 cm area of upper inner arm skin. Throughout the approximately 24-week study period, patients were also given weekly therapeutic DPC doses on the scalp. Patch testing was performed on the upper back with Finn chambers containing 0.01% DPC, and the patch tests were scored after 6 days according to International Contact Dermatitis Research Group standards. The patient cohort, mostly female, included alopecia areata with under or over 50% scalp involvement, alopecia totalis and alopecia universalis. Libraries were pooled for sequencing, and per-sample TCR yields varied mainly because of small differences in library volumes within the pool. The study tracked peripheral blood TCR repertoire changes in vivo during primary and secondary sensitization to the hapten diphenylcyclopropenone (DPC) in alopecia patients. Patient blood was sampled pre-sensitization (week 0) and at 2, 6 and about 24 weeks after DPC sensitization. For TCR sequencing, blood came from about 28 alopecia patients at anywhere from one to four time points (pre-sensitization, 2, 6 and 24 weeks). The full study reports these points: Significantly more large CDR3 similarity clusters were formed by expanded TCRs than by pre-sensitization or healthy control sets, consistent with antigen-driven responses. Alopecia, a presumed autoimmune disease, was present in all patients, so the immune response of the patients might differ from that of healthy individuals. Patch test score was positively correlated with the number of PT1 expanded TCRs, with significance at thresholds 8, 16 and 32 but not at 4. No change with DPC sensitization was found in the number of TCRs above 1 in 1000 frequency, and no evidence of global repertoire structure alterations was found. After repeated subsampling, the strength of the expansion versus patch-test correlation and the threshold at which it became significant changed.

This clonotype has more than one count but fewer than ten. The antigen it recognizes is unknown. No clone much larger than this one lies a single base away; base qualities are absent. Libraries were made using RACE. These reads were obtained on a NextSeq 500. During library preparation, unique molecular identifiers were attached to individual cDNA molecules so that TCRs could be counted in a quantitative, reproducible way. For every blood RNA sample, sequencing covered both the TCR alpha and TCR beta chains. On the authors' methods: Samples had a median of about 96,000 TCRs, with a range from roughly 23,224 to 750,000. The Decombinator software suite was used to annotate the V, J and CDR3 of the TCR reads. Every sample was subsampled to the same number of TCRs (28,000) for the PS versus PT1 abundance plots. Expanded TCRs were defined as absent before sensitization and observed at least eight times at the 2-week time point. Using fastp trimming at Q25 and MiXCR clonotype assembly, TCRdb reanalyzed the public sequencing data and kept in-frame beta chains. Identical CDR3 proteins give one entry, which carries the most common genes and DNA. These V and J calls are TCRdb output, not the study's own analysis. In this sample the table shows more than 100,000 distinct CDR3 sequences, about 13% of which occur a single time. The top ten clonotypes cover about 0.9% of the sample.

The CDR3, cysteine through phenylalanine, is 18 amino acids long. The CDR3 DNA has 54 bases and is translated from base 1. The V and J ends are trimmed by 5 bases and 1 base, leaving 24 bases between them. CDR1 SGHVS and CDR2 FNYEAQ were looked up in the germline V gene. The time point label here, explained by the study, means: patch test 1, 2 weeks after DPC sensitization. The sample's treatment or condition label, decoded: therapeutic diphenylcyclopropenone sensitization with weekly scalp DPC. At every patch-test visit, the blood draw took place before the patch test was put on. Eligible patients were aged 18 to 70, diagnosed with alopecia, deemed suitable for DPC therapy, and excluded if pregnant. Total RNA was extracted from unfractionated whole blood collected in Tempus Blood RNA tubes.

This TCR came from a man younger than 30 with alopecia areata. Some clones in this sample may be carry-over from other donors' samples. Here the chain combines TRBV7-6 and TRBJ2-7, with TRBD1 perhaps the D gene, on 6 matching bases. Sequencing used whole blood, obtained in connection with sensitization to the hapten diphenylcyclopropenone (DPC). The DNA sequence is TGTGCCAGCAGCATTGAGCCATACAGGGCCGGGGATTCCTACGAGCAGTACTTC. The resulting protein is CASSIEPYRAGDSYEQYF.